This T cell receptor beta chain stems from a study of radiotherapy plus CTLA-4 blockade in lung cancer. Study at large: Objective responses were documented in about 19% of patients, with disease control in about 28%. Study-wide findings and caveats: Subsequent to radiotherapy plus ipilimumab, tumor-derived TCR clones underwent expansion in blood.

Turning to this clone: Antigen specificity is unknown. Additional DNA sequences in this sample encode the identical CDR3.

CDR1 is SQVTM, CDR2 ANQGSEA, per germline. The CDR3 is made up of 13 amino acids. V was cut by 2 bases and J by 3 bases, with 11 bases left in between. Focal radiation was given together with CTLA-4 blockade (ipilimumab) to patients with chemo-refractory metastatic non-small-cell lung cancer. Produced via immunoSEQ multiplex PCR; TCRdb's table is partial and in-frame only. The sample records approximately 34,000 clones, 65% to 75% being singletons. The chain is built from TRBV29-1 and TRBJ2-7, with D perhaps TRBD1 (6 bases). The source of this sequence is a human donor with non-small cell lung cancer who had stable disease on radiotherapy plus ipilimumab. The sequencing used peripheral blood, collected from a patient treated with radiotherapy plus ipilimumab. CDR3 nucleotides: TGCAGCGTTGAAAGGAGCAGGGGCTACGAGCAGTACTTC. This gives the protein CSVERSRGYEQYF.